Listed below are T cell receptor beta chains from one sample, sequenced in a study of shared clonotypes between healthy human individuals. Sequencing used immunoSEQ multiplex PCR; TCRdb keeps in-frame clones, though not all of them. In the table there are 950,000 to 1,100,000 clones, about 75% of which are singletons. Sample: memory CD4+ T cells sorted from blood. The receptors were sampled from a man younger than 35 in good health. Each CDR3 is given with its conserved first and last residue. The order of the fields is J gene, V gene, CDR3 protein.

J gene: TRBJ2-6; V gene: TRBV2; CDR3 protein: CASSERRTGAGANVLTF
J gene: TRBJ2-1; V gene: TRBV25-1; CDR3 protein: CASSGGLAGGLGEQFF
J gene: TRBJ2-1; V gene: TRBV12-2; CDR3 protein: CASRLDPGTPYNEQFF
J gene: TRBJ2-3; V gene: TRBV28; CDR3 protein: CASSLYGTSGGVTDTQYF
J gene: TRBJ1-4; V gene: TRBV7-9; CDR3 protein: CASSRPVGTNEKLFF
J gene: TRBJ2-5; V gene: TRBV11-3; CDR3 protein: CASSLAFGLQETQYF
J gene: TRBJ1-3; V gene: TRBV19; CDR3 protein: CASNGVGNTIYF
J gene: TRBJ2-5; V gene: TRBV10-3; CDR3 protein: CAISGLAGQETQYF
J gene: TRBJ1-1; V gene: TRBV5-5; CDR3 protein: CASSLQGMNTEAFF
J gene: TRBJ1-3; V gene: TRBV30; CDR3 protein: CAWTPSVRGNTIYF
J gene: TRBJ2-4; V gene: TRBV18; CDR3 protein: CASSREGGTIAKNIQYF
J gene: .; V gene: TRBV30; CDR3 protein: CAWSLGTSGSIEQYF
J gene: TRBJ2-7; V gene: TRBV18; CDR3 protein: CASSLGSYEQYF
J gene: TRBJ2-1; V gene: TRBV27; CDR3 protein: CASSLGAGGGNEQFF
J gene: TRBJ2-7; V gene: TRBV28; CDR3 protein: CASSLRTSGRRSSYEQYF
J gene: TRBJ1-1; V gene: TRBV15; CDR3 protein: CATSRFNTEAFF
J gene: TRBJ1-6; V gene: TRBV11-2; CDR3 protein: CASSPDGGVNSPLHF
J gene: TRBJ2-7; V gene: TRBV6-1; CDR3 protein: CATAGTSKYEQYF
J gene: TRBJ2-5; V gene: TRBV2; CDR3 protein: CASSGTGGGETQYF
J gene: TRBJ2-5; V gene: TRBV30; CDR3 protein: CAWSGGNQETQYF
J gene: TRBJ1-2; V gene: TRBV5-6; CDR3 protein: CASSLDDRFSYTF
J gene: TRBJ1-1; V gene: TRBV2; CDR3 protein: CASSSSGGTEAFF
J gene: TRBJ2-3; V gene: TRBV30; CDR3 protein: CAWRAGMYTQYF